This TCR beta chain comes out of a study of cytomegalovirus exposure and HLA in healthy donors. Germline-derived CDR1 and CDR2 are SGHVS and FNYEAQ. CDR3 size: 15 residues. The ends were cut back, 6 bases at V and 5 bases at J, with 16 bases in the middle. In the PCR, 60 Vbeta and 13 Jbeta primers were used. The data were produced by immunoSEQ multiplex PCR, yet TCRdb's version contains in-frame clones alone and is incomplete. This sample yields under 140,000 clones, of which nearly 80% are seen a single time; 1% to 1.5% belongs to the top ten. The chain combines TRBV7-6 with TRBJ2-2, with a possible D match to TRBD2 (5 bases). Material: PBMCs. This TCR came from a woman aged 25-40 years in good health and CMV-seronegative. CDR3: CASSSSFPGTGELFF. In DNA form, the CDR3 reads TGTGCCAGCAGTTCCTCCTTCCCGGGAACCGGGGAGCTGTTTTTT.